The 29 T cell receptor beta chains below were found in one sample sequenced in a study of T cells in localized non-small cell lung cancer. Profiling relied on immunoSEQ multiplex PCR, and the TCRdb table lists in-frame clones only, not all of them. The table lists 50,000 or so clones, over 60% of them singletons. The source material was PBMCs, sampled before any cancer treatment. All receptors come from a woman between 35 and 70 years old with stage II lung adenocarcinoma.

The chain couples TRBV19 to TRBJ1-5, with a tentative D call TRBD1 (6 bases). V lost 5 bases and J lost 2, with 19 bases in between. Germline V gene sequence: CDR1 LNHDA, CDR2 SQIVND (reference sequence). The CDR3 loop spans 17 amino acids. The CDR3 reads CASSADRGAGGNQPQHF. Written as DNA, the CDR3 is TGTGCCAGTAGTGCCGATAGGGGGGCAGGGGGCAATCAGCCCCAGCATTTT.

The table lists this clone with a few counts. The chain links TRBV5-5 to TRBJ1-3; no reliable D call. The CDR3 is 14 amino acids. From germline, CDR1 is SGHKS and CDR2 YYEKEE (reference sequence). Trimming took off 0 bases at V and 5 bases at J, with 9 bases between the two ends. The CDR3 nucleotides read TGTGCCAGCAGCTTGGAGGAGGGAAGAAACACCATATATTTT. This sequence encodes CASSLEEGRNTIYF.

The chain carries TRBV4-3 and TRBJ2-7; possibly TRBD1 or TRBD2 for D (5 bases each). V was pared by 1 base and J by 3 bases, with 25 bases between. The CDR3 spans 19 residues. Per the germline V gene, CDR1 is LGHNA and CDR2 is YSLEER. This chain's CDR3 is CASSQGRSSGDGGDYEQYF. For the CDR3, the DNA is TGCGCCAGCAGCCAAGGGAGGTCTTCCGGGGACGGAGGAGACTACGAGCAGTACTTC.

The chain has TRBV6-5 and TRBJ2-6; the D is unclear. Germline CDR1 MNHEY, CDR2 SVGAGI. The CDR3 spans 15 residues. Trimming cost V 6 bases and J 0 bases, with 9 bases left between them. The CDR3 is CASRQLISGANVLTF. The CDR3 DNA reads TGTGCCAGCAGGCAACTAATCTCTGGGGCCAACGTCCTGACTTTC.

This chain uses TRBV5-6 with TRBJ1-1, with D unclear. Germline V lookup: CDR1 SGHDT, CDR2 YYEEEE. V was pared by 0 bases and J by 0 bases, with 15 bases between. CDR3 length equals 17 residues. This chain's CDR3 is CASSLGKGGMMNTEAFF. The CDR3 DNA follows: TGTGCCAGCAGCTTGGGGAAGGGTGGAATGATGAACACTGAAGCTTTCTTT.

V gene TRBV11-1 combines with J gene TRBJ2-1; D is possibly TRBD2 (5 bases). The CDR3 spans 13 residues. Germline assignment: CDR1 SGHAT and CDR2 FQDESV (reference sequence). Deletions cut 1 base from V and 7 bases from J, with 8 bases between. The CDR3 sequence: CASSLGRTNEQFF. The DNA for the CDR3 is TGTGCCAGCAGCTTAGGTAGGACTAATGAGCAGTTCTTC.

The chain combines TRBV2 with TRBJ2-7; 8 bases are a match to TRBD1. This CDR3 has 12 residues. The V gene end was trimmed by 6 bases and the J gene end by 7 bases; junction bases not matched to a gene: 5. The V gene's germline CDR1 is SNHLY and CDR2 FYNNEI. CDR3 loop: CASRDRGYEQYF. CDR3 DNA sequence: TGTGCCAGCAGAGACAGGGGTTATGAGCAGTACTTC.

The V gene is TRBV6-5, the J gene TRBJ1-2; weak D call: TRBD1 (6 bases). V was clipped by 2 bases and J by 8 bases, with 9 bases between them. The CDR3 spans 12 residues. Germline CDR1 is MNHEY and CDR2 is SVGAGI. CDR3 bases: TGTGCCAGCAGTTACGGGGGCCTGGGCTACACCTTC. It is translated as CASSYGGLGYTF.

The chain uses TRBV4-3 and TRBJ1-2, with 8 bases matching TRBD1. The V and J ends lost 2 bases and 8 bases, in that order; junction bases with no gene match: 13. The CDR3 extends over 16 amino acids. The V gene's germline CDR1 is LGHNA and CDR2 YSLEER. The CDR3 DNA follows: TGCGCCAGCAGCCAATCGTACAGGGGGACTAGGAAAGGCTACACCTTC. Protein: CASSQSYRGTRKGYTF.

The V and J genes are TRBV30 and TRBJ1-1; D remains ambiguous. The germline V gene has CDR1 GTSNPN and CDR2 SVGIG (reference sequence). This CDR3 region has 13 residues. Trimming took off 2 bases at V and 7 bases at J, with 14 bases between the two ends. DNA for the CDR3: TGTGCCTGGAGTCCCCCCAACGGCGGTGAAGCTTTCTTT. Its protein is CAWSPPNGGEAFF.

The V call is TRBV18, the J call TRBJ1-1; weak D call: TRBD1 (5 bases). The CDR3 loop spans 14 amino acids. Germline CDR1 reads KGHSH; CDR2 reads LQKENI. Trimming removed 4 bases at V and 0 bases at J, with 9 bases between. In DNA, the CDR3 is TGTGCCAGCTCACGACAGAGTATGAACACTGAAGCTTTCTTT. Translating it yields CASSRQSMNTEAFF.

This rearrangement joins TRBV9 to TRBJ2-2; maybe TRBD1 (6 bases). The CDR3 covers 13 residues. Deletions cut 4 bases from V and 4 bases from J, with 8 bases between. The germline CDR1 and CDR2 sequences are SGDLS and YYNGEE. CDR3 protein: CASSRTVTGELFF. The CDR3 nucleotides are TGTGCCAGCAGCCGGACAGTCACCGGGGAGCTGTTTTTT. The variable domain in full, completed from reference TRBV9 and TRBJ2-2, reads DSGVTQTPKHLITATGQRVTLRCSPRSGDLSVYWYQQSLDQGLQFLIQYYNGEERAKGNILERFSAQQFPDLHSELNLSSLELGDSALYFCASSRTVTGELFFGEGSRLTVL.

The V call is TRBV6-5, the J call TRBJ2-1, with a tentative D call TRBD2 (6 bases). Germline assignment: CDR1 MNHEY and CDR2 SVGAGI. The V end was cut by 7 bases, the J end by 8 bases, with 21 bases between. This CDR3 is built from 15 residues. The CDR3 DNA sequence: TGTGCCAGCACCCCTTGGGGGGAAGGGCACGATGAGCAGTTCTTC. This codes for CASTPWGEGHDEQFF.

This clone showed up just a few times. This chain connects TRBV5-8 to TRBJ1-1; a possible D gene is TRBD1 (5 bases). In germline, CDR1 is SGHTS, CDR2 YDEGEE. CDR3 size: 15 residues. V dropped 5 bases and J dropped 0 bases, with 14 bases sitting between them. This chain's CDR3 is CASSSPGRLNTEAFF. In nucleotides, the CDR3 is TGTGCCAGCAGTAGCCCGGGACGGTTGAACACTGAAGCTTTCTTT.

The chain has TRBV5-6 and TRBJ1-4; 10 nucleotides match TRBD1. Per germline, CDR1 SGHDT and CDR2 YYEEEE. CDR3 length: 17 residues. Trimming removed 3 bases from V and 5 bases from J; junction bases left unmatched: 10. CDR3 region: CASSSQDRGFRNEKLFF. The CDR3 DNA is TGTGCCAGCAGCTCCCAGGACAGGGGGTTTAGAAATGAAAAACTGTTTTTT.

The DNA for the CDR3 is TGTGCCAGCAGCTTCCGGGACAGGGGAAGGGGAGCTTTCTTT. Residues: CASSFRDRGRGAFF. The chain joins TRBV7-2 to TRBJ1-1; 10 nucleotides match TRBD1. V lost 3 bases to trimming and J lost 10 bases; unmatched junction nucleotides: 8. The CDR3 is 14 amino acids. The V gene's germline CDR1 is SGHTA and CDR2 FQGNSA.

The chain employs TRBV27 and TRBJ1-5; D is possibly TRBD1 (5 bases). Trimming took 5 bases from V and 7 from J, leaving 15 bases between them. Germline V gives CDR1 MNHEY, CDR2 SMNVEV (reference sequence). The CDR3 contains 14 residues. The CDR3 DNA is TGTGCCAGCAGTCCCTCAGGGACCCCGCAGCCCCAGCATTTT. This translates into CASSPSGTPQPQHF.

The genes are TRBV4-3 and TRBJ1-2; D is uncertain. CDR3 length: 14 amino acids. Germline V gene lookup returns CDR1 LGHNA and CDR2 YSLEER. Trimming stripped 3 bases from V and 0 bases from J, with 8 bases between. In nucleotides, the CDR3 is TGCGCCAGCAGCCAGGGCAGTCCTAACTATGGCTACACCTTC. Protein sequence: CASSQGSPNYGYTF.

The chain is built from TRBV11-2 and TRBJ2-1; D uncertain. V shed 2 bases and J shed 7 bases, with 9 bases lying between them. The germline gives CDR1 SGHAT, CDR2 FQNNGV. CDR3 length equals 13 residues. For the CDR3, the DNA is TGTGCCAGCAGCTTAATCGCCGGGAATGAGCAGTTCTTC. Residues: CASSLIAGNEQFF.

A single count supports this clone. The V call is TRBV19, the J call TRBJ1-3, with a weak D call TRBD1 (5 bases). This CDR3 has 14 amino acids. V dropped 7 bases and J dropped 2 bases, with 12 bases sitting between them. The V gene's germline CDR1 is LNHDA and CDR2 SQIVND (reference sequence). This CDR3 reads CASIERDPGNTIYF. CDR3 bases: TGTGCCAGTATCGAAAGGGACCCTGGAAACACCATATATTTT. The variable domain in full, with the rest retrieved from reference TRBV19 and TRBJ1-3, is DGGITQSPKYLFRKEGQNVTLSCEQNLNHDAMYWYRQDPGQGLRLIYYSQIVNDFQKGDIAEGYSVSREKKESFPLTVTSAQKNPTAFYLCASIERDPGNTIYFGEGSWLTVV.

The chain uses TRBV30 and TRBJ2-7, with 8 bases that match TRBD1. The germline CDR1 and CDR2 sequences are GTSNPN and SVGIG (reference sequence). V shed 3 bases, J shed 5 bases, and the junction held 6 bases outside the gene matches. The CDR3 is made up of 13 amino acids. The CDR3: CAWSPGQANEQYF. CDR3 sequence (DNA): TGTGCCTGGAGCCCGGGACAGGCCAACGAGCAGTACTTC.

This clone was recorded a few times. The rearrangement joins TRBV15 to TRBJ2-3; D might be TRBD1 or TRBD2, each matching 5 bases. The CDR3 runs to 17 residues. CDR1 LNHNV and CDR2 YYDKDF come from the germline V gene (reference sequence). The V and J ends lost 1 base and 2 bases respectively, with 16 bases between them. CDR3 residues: CATSRGPGRSDTDTQYF. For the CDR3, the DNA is TGTGCCACCAGCAGAGGACCGGGGCGTTCCGACACAGATACGCAGTATTTT.

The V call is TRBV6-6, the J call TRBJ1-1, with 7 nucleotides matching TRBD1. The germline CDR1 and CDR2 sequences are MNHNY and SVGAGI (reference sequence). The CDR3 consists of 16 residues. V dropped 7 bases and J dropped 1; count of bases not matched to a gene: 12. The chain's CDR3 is CASKDSAQGKNTEAFF. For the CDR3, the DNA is TGTGCCAGCAAAGACTCCGCACAGGGGAAGAACACTGAAGCTTTCTTT.

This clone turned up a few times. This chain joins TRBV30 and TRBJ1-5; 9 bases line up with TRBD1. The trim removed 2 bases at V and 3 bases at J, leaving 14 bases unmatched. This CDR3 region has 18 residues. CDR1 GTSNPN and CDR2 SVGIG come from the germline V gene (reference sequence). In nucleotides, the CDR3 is TGTGCCTGGAGTAAGGGACTTGGACAGGGGTTCGTCAATCAGCCCCAGCATTTT. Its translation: CAWSKGLGQGFVNQPQHF.

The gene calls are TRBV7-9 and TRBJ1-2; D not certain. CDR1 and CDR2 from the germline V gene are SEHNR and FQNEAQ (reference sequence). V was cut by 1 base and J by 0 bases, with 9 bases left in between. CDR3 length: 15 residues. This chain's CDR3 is CASSLGRSSNYGYTF. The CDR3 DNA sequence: TGTGCCAGCAGCTTAGGCCGCTCCTCTAACTATGGCTACACCTTC.

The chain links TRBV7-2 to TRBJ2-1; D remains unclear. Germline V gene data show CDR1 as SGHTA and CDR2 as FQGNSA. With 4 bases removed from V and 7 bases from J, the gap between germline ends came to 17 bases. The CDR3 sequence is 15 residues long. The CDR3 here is CASSWLADRRNEQFF. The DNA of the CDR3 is TGTGCCAGCAGCTGGCTGGCGGACCGTCGGAATGAGCAGTTCTTC.

The CDR3 DNA reads as TGTGCCAGCAGCCAAGCAACTAGCGGCTACAATGAGCAGTTCTTC. It specifies CASSQATSGYNEQFF. This chain connects TRBV4-2 to TRBJ2-1; 8 bases agree with TRBD2. Germline V gene lookup returns CDR1 LGHNA and CDR2 YNFKEQ. The J segment lost 3 bases and the V segment lost 1 base, leaving 2 bases of the junction unmatched. The CDR3 extends over 15 amino acids.

The DNA of the CDR3 is TGTGCCAGCAGCAGCTGGGACAGAAGGGAGACCCAGTACTTC. This encodes CASSSWDRRETQYF. V usage is TRBV5-8 and J usage is TRBJ2-5; 7 bases are a match to TRBD1. The CDR3 runs 14 residues. Germline CDR1 SGHTS, CDR2 YDEGEE. V shed 4 bases and J 5 bases; nucleotides not matched to a gene: 8.

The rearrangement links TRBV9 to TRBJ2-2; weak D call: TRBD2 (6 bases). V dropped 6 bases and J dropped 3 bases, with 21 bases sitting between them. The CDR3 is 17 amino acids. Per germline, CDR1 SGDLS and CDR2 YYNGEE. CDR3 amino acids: CASTDRRQIADTGELFF. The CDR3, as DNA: TGTGCCAGCACAGACCGACGACAGATAGCGGACACCGGGGAGCTGTTTTTT.